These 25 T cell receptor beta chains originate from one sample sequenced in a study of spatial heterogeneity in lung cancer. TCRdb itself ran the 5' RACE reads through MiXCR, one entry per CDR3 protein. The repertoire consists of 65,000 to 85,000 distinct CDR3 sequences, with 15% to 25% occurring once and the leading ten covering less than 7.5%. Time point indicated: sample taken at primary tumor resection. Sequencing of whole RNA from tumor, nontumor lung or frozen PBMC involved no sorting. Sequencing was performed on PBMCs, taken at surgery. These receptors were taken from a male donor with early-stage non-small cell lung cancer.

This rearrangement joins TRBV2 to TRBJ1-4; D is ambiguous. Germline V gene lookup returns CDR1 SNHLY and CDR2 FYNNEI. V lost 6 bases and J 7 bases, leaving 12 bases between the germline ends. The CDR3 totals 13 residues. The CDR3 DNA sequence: TGTGCCAGCAGCGATACAATCCGTGAAAAACTGTTTTTT. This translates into CASSDTIREKLFF.

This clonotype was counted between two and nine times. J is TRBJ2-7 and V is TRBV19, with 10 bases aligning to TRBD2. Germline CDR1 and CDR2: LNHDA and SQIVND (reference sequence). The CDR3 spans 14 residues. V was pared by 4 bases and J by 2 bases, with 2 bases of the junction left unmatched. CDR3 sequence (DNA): TGTGCCAGTAGTACTAGCGGGAGCACCTACGAGCAGTACTTC. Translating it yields CASSTSGSTYEQYF. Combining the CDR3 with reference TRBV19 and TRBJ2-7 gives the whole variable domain DGGITQSPKYLFRKEGQNVTLSCEQNLNHDAMYWYRQDPGQGLRLIYYSQIVNDFQKGDIAEGYSVSREKKESFPLTVTSAQKNPTAFYLCASSTSGSTYEQYFGPGTRLTVT.

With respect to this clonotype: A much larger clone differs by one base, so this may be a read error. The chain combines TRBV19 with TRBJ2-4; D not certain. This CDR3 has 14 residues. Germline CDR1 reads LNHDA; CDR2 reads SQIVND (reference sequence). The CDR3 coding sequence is TGTGCCAATAGTCCCCAGAGAGCCAAAAACATTCAGTACTTC. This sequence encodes CANSPQRAKNIQYF.

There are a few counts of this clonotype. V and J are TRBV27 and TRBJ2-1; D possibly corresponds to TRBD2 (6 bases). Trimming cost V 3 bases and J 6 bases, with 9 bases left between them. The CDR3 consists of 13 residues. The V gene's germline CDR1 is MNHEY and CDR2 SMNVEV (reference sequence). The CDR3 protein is CASSFSGANEQFF. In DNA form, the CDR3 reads TGTGCCAGCAGTTTTTCGGGAGCCAATGAGCAGTTCTTC.

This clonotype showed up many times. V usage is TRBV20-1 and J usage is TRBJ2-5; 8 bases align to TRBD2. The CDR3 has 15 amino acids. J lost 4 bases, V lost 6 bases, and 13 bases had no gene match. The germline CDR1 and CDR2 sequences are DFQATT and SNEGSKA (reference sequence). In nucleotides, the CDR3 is TGCAGTGCGGGAGAGGGGACTAGTTTTCCAGAGACCCAGTACTTC. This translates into CSAGEGTSFPETQYF.

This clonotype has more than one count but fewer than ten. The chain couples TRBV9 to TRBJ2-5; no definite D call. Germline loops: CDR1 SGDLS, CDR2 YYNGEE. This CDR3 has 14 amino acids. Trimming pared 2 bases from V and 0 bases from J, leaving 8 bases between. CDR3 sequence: CASSVTPYQETQYF. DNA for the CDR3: TGTGCCAGCAGCGTTACTCCATACCAAGAGACCCAGTACTTC.

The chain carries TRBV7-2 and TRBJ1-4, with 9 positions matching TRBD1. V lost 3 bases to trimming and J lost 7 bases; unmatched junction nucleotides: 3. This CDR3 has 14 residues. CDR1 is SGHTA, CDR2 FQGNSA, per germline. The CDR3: CASSLTGGFEKLFF. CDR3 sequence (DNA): TGTGCCAGCAGCTTGACAGGGGGTTTTGAAAAACTGTTTTTT.

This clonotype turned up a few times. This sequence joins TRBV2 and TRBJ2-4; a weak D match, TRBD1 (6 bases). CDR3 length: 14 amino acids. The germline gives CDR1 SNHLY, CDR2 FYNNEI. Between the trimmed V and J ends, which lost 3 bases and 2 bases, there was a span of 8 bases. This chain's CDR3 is CASSDDRTKNIQYF. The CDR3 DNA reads TGTGCCAGCAGTGACGACAGGACCAAAAACATTCAGTACTTC.

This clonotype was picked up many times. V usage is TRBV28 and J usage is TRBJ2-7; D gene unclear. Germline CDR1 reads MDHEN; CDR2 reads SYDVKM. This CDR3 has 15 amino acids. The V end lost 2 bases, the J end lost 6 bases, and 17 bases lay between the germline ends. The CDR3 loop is CASSLGGVWSAEQYF. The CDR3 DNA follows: TGTGCCAGCAGTTTAGGTGGGGTCTGGAGCGCCGAGCAGTACTTC.

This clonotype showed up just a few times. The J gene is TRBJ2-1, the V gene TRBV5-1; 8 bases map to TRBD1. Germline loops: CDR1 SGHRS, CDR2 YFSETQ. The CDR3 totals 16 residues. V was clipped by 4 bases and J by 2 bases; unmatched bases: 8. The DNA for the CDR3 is TGCGCCAGCAGCCACCAGGGGGCCGAAACCTACAATGAGCAGTTCTTC. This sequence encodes CASSHQGAETYNEQFF. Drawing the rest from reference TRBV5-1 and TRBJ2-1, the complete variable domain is KAGVTQTPRYLIKTRGQQVTLSCSPISGHRSVSWYQQTPGQGLQFLFEYFSETQRNKGNFPGRFSGRQFSNSRSEMNVSTLELGDSALYLCASSHQGAETYNEQFFGPGTRLTVL.

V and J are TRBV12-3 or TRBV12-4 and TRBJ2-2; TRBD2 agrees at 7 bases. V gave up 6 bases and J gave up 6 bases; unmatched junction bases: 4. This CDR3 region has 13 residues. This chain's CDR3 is CASSLLAAGELFF. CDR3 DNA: TGTGCCAGCAGCCTTCTAGCGGCCGGGGAGCTGTTTTTT.

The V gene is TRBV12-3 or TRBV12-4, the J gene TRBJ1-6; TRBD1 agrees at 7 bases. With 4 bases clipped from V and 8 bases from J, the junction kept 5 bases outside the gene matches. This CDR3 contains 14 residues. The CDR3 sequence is CASSYRGTDSPLHF. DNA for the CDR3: TGTGCCAGCAGTTACAGGGGCACAGATTCACCCCTCCACTTT.

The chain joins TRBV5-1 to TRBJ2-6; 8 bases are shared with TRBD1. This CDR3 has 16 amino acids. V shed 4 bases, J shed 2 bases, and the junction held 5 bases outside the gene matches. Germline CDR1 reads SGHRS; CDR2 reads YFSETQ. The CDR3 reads CASSPDRGTGANVLTF. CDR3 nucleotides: TGCGCCAGCAGCCCTGACAGGGGCACTGGGGCCAACGTCCTGACTTTC. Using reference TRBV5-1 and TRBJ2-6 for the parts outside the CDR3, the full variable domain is KAGVTQTPRYLIKTRGQQVTLSCSPISGHRSVSWYQQTPGQGLQFLFEYFSETQRNKGNFPGRFSGRQFSNSRSEMNVSTLELGDSALYLCASSPDRGTGANVLTFGAGSRLTVL.

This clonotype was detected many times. The CDR3 is CATSEPTTDTQYF. The CDR3 nucleotides are TGTGCCACCAGTGAACCGACTACAGATACGCAGTATTTT. The chain links TRBV24-1 to TRBJ2-3; D gene uncertain. The germline V gene encodes CDR1 KGHDR and CDR2 SFDVKD. The CDR3 has 13 residues. Trimming cost V 4 bases and J 3 bases, with 7 bases left between them.

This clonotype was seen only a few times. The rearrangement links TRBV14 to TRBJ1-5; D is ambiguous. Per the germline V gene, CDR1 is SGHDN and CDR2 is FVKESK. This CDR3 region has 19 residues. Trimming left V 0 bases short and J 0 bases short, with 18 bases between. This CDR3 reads CASSQESLVGRYSNQPQHF. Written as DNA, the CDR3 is TGTGCCAGCAGCCAAGAAAGTCTAGTCGGTCGGTATAGCAATCAGCCCCAGCATTTT. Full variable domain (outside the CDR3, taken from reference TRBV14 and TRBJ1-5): EAGVTQFPSHSVIEKGQTVTLRCDPISGHDNLYWYRRVMGKEIKFLLHFVKESKQDESGMPNNRFLAERTGGTYSTLKVQPAELEDSGVYFCASSQESLVGRYSNQPQHFGDGTRLSIL.

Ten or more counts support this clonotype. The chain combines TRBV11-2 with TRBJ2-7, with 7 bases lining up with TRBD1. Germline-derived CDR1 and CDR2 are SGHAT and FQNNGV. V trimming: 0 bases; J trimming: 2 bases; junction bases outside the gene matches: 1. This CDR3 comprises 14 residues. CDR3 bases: TGTGCCAGCAGCTTAGACCAGGGGGCCTACGAGCAGTACTTC. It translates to CASSLDQGAYEQYF.

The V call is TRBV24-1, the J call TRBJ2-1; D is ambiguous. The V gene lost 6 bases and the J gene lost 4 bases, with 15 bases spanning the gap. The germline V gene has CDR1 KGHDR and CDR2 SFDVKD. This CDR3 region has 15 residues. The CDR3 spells CATSPPPPSYNEQFF. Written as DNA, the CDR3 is TGTGCCACCAGTCCCCCGCCACCTTCTTACAATGAGCAGTTCTTC.

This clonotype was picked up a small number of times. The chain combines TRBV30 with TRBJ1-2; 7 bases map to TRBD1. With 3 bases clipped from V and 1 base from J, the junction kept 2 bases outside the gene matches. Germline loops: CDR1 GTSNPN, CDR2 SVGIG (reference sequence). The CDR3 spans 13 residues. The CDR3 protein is CAWSRDSNYGYTF. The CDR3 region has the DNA TGTGCCTGGAGCAGGGACAGTAACTATGGCTACACCTTC.

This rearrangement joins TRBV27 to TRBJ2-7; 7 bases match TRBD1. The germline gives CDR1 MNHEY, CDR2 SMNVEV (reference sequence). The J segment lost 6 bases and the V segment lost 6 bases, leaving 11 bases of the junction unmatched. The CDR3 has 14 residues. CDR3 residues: CASRDRTGVGEQYF. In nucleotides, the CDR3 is TGTGCCAGCAGGGACCGGACAGGAGTGGGCGAGCAGTACTTC.

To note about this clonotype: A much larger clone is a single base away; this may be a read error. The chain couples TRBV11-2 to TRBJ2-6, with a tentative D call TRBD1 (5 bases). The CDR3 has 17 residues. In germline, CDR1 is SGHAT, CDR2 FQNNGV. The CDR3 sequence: CASSLFPTTSGANALTF. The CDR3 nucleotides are TGTGCCAGCAGCTTATTTCCGACCACCTCTGGGGCCAACGCCCTGACTTTC.

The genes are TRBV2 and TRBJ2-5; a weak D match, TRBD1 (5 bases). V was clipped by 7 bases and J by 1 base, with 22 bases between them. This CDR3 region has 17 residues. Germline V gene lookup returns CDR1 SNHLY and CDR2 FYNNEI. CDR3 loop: CASTGHPLGSSQETQYF. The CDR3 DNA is TGTGCCAGCACAGGACACCCCCTGGGAAGTAGCCAAGAGACCCAGTACTTC.

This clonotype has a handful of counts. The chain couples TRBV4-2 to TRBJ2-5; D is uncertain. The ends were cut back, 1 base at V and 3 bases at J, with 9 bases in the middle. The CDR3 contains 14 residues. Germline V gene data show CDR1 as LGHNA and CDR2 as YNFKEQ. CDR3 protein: CASSQVMGKETQYF. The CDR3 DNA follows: TGTGCCAGCAGCCAAGTGATGGGCAAAGAGACCCAGTACTTC.

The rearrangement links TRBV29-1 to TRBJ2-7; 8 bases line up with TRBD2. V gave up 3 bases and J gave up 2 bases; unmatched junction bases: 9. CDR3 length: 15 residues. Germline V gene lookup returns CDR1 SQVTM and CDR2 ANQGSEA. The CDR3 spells CSVDERESCPYEQYF. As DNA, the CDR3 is TGCAGCGTTGACGAGCGGGAGAGCTGTCCCTACGAGCAGTACTTC.

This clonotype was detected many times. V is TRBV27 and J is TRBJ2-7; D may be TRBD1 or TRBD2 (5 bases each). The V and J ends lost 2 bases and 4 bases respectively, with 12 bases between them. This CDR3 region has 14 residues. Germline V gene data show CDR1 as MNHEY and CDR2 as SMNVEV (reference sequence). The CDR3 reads CASSLRGDGYEQYF. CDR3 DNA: TGTGCCAGCAGTTTAAGAGGGGACGGGTACGAGCAGTACTTC.

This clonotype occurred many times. As DNA, the CDR3 is TGTGCCAGCAGCTTAGCGGAAGGACAAGAGACCCAGTACTTC. Its protein is CASSLAEGQETQYF. The genes are TRBV6-5 and TRBJ2-5, with a tentative D call TRBD2 (6 bases). CDR3 length equals 14 residues. V lost 6 bases and J lost 2, with 13 bases in between. Germline V CDR1 and CDR2: MNHEY, SVGAGI.